The clone carrying this T cell receptor beta chain has only one observation. This specimen belongs to a study of technical replicates of blood from a handful of donors. The CDR3 has 14 amino acids. With 2 bases clipped from V and 12 bases from J, the junction kept 12 bases outside the gene matches. Germline CDR1 reads MNHEY; CDR2 reads SVGAGI. Data came from immunoSEQ multiplex PCR; TCRdb stores just in-frame clones and leaves some out. The sample holds 55,000 to 85,000 clones, about 97% seen once. The V and J genes are TRBV6-5 and TRBJ1-1; 7 positions match TRBD1. The clonotype originates from a human donor in good health. Sample: T cells isolated from PBMCs. The CDR3 nucleotides read TGTGCCAGCAGTTACCGGGGACAGCCCAGCGAAACTTTCTTT. It codes for CASSYRGQPSETFF.